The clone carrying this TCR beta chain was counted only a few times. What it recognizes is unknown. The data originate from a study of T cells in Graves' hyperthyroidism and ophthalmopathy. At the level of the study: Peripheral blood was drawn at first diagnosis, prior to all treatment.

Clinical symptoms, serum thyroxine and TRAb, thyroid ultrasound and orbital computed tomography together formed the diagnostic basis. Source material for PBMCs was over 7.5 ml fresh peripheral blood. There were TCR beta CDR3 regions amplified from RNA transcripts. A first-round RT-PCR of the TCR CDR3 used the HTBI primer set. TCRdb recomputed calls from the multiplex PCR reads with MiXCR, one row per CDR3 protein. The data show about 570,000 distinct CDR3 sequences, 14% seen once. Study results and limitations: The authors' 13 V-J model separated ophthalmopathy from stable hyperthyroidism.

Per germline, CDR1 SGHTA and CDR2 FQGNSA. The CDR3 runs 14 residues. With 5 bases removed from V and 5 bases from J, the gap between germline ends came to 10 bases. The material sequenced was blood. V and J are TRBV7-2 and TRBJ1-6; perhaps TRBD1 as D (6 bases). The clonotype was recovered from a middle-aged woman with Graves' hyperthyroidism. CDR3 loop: CASSRDTNNSPLHF. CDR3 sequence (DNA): TGTGCCAGCAGCCGGGACACCAATAATTCACCCCTCCACTTT.